This T cell receptor beta chain was obtained from a study of blood T cell repertoires in COVID-19. Study in general: In each case, the material was cDNA or gDNA derived from T cells, B-cell-depleted T cells, or PBMCs.

In the authors' methods: Reference gene primers were amplified, and this amplification served to estimate nucleated cell counts. Clones were sequenced by immunoSEQ multiplex PCR, and TCRdb holds only the in-frame ones, with some missing. The V and J calls and the clone size are those of that table, but D and trimming were determined from the DNA. This sample has around 150,000 clones, with about 85% found just once. There are 16 residues in the CDR3. J lost 2 bases, V lost 5 bases, and 9 bases had no gene match. Per the germline V gene, CDR1 is SEHNR and CDR2 is FQNEAQ (reference sequence). This chain connects TRBV7-9 to TRBJ2-3; 8 bases match TRBD1. The TCR originated in a man between 18 and 29 years old with acute or convalescent COVID-19. Material: peripheral blood. The chain's CDR3 is CASSIGTGGPTDTQYF. The CDR3, as DNA: TGTGCCAGCAGCATCGGGACAGGCGGCCCCACAGATACGCAGTATTTT.